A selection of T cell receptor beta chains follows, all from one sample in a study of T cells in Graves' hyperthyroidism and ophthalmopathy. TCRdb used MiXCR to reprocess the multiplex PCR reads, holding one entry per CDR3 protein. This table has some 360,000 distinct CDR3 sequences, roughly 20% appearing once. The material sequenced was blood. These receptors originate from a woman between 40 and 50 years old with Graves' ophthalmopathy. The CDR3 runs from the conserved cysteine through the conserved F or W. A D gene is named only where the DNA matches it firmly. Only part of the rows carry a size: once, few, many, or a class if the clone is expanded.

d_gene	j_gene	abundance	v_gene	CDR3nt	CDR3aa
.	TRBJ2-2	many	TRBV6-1	TGTGCCAGCAGCTCCTACAGGGCTGACACCGGGGAGCTGTTTTTT	CASSSYRADTGELFF
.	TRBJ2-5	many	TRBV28	TGTGCCAGCAGCCATAGCAACCCGGGAAACCAAGAGACCCAGTACTTC	CASSHSNPGNQETQYF
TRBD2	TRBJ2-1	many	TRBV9	TGTGCCAGCAGCGTAGAGTCTAGCGGTTCTAATGAGCAGTTCTTC	CASSVESSGSNEQFF
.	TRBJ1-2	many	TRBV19	TGTGCCAGTAGTAAAAGAGAGTATGGCTACACCTTC	CASSKREYGYTF
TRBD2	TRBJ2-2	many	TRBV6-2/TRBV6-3	TGTGCCAGCAGTTACATAGGGTTACGGCTTAGCGGGTCCGACACCGGGGAGCTGTTTTTT	CASSYIGLRLSGSDTGELFF
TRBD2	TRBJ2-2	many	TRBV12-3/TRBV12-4	TGTGCCAGCAGATTAGCGGGAGGGTTCTCCGGGGAGCTGTTTTTT	CASRLAGGFSGELFF
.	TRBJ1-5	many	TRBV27	TGTGCCAGCAGTTTATGGGGGCCCAATCAGCCCCAGCATTTT	CASSLWGPNQPQHF
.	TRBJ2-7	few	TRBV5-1	TGCGCCAGCAGCCTCGGACCGGCGGCCTACGAGCAGTACTTC	CASSLGPAAYEQYF
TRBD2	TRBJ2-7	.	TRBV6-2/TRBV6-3	TGTGCCAGCAGCTGGGGGTCTAGCGGAGACCTGGGCGAGCAGTACTTC	CASSWGSSGDLGEQYF
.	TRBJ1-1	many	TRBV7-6	TGTGCCAGCAGCTTAAACCAGATTAACACTGAAGCTTTCTTT	CASSLNQINTEAFF
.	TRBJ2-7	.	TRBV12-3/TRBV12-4	TGTGCCAGCAGTTTGGCCGCGGACAGTTACGAGCAGTACTTC	CASSLAADSYEQYF
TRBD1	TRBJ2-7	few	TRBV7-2	TGTGCCAGCAGCTTGGGGGGACAGGGGAATCCCGAGCAGTACTTC	CASSLGGQGNPEQYF
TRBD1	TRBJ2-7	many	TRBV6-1	TGTGCCAGCAGTGAATTCGGGACAGGGATCTACGAGCAGTACTTC	CASSEFGTGIYEQYF
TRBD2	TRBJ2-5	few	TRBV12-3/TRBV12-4	TGTGCCAGCAGCACAATATCAAGCGGGAAGAAAGAGACCCAGTACTTC	CASSTISSGKKETQYF
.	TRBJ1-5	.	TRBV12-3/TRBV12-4	TGTGCCAGCAGCGTGGGGGGCTATCAGCCCCAGCATTTT	CASSVGGYQPQHF
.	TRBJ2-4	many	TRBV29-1	TGCAGCGTTGAGCTGTTAGCCAAAAACATTCAGTACTTC	CSVELLAKNIQYF
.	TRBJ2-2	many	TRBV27	TGTGCCAGTTCCCCTGCCTTGAGGACCGGGGAGCTGTTTTTT	CASSPALRTGELFF
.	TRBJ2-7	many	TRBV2	TGTGCCACCCCACGGAATCAAGTACCGGACGAGCAGTACTTC	CATPRNQVPDEQYF
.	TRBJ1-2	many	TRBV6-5	TGTGCCAGCAACTTGGACGGAAACTATGGCTACACCTTC	CASNLDGNYGYTF
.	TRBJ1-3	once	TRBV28	TGTGCCAGCAGTTTATATCTTCCTAGCGGGCGTCGGGTAAACACCATATATTTT	CASSLYLPSGRRVNTIYF
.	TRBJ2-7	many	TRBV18	TGTGCCAGCTCACCAACGGTGGACGAGCAGTACTTC	CASSPTVDEQYF
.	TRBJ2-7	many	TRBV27	TGTGCCAGTGCGTCCGGGACCAACTACGAGCAGTACTTC	CASASGTNYEQYF
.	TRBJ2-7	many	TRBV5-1	TGCGCCAGCAGCCACGACCGCGGGAACTCCTACGAGCAGTACTTC	CASSHDRGNSYEQYF
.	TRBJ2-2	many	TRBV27	TGTGCCAGCAGTTTGCAGGGTTCCCCCGGGGAGCTGTTTTTT	CASSLQGSPGELFF
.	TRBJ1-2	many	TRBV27	TGTGCCAGCAGTTTGATGGGTTCGGCTAACTATGGCTACACCTTC	CASSLMGSANYGYTF
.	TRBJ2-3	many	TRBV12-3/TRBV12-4	TGTGCCAGCAGTTTATCCACCCCCGGCACCGATACGCAGTATTTT	CASSLSTPGTDTQYF
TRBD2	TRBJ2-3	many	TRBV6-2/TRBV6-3	TGTGCCAGCAGTTACTCCCTGCTTGCCAGCGGGAGTGTCGCAGATACGCAGTATTTT	CASSYSLLASGSVADTQYF
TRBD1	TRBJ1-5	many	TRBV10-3	TGTGCCATCAGGAAAACAGGGGGCGCGGATCAGCCCCAGCATTTT	CAIRKTGGADQPQHF
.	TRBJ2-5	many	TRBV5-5	TGTGCCAGCAGCTTGGATGTGTCACAAGAGACCCAGTACTTC	CASSLDVSQETQYF
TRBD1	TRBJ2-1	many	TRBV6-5	TGTGCCAGCAGCAGACAGGGCTCCTACAATGAGCAGTTCTTC	CASSRQGSYNEQFF
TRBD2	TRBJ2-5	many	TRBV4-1	TGCGCCAGCAGCCAGGATAGCGGGATATCGGGGGAGACCCAGTACTTC	CASSQDSGISGETQYF
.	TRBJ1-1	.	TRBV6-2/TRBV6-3	TGTGTCAGCAGCCCTACCGGCCAGAAGAACACTGAAGCTTTCTTT	CVSSPTGQKNTEAFF
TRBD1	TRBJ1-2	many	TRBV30	TGTGCCATCGAGGGACAGGGGCCAATTAGCTACACCTTC	CAIEGQGPISYTF
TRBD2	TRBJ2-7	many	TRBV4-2	TGTGCCAGCAGCCAAGGACTAGCGGGAGTCTACGAGCAGTACTTC	CASSQGLAGVYEQYF
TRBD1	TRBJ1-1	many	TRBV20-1	TGCAGTGCTAAGGACAGGCTCGACTCTTCTGAAGCTTTCTTT	CSAKDRLDSSEAFF
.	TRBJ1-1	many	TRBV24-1	TGTGCCACCAGTGAGCCAGCCAAGGGGGAAGCTTTCTTT	CATSEPAKGEAFF
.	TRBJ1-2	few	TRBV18	TGTGCCAGCTCACCACCAGGGGCGTATGGCTACACCTTC	CASSPPGAYGYTF
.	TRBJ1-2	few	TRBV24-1	TGTGCCACCAGTGATTTTCGTCAGAATGGCTACACCTTC	CATSDFRQNGYTF
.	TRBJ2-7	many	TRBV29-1	TGCAGCGTTGAAGGGGGGACCGACGAGCAGTACTTC	CSVEGGTDEQYF
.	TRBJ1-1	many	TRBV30	TGTGCCTGGAGTACAAGCAGGGGAACTGAAGCTTTCTTT	CAWSTSRGTEAFF
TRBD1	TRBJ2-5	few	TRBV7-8	TGTGCCAGCAGTCTATGGACAGGGGTACAAGAGACCCAGTACTTC	CASSLWTGVQETQYF
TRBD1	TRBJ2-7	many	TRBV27	TGTGCCAGCAGTTCAAGACACAGGGGATGGCAGTACTTC	CASSSRHRGWQYF